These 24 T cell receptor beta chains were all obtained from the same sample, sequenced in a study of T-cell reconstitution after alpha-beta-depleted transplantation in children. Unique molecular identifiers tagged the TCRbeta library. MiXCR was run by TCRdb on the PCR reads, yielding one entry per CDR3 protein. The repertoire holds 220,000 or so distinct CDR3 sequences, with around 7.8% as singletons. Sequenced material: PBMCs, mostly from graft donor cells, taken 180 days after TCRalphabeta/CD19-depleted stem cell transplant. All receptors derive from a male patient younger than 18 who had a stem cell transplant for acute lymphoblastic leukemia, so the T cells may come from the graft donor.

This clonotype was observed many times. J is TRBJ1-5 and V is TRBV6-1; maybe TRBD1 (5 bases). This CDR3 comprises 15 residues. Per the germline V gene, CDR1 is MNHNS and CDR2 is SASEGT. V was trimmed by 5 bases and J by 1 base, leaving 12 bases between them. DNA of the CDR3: TGTGCCAGCAGTCGACAGCCCGGGAGCAATCAGCCCCAGCATTTT. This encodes CASSRQPGSNQPQHF.

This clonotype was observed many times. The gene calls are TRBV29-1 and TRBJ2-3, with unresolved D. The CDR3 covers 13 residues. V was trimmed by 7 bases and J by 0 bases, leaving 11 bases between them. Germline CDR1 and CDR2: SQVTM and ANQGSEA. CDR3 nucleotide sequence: TGCAGCGGGACGGCACAAAGCACAGATACGCAGTATTTT. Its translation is CSGTAQSTDTQYF.

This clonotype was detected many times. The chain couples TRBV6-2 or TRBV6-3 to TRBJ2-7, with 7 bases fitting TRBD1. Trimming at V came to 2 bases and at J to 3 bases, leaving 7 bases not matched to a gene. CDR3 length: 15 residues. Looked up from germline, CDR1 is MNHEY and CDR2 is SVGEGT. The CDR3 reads CASSYAQGWDYEQYF. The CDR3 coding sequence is TGTGCCAGCAGTTACGCACAGGGGTGGGACTACGAGCAGTACTTC.

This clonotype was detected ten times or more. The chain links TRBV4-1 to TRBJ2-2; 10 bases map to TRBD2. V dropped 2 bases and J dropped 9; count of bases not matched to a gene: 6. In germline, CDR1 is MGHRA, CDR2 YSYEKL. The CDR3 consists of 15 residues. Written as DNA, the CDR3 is TGCGCCAGCAGCCAACCTAGCGGGAGAAGTTGGGAGCTGTTTTTT. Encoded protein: CASSQPSGRSWELFF.

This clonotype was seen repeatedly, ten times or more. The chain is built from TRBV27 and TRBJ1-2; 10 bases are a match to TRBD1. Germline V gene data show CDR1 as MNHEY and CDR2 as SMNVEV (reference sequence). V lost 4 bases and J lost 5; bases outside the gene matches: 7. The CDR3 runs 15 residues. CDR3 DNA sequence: TGTGCCAGCAGTTATGACAGGGGGCTCATTTATGGCTACACCTTC. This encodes CASSYDRGLIYGYTF.

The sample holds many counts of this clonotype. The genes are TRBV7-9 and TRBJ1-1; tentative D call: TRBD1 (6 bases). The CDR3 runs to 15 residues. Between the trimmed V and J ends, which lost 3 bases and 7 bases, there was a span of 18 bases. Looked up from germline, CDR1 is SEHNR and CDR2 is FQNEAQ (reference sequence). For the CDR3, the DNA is TGTGCCAGCAGCTTGAAGGGGGAGGAGGGATATGAAGCTTTCTTT. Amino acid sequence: CASSLKGEEGYEAFF.

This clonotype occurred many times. As DNA, the CDR3 is TGTGCCAGCAGTTCCTCCAGGGGTAGGGACACTGAAGCTTTCTTT. Encoded protein: CASSSSRGRDTEAFF. V is TRBV7-9 and J is TRBJ1-1; D perhaps matches TRBD1 (6 bases). The V end was cut by 6 bases, the J end by 3 bases, with 17 bases between. Germline V gives CDR1 SEHNR, CDR2 FQNEAQ (reference sequence). The CDR3 sequence is 15 residues long.

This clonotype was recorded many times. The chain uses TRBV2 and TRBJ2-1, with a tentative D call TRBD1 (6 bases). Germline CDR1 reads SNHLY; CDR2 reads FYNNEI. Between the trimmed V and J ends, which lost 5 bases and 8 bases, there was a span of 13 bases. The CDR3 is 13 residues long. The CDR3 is CASSIRGGDEQFF. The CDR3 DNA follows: TGTGCCAGCAGTATCAGGGGTGGCGATGAGCAGTTCTTC.

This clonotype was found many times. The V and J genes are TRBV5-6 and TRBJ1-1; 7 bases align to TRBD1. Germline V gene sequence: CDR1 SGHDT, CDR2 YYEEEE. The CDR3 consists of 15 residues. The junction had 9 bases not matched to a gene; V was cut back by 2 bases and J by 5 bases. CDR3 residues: CASSFEGAASTEAFF. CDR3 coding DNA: TGTGCCAGCAGCTTCGAGGGGGCGGCATCTACTGAAGCTTTCTTT.

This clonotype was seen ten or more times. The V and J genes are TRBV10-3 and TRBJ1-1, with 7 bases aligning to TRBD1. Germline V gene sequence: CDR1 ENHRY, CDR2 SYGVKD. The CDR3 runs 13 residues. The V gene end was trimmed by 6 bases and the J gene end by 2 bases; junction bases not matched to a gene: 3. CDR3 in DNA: TGTGCCATCAGGACAGGGCTAAACACTGAAGCTTTCTTT. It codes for CAIRTGLNTEAFF.

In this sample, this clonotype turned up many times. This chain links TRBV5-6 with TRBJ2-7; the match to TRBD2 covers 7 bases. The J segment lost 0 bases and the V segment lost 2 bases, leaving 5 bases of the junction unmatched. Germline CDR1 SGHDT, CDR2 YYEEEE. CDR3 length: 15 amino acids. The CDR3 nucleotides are TGTGCCAGCAGCTTCCTGGGCGGGAGCTCCTACGAGCAGTACTTC. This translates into CASSFLGGSSYEQYF.

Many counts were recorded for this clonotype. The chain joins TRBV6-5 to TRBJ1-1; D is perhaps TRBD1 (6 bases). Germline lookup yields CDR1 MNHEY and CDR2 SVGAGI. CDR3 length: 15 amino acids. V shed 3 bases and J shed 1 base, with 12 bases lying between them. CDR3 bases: TGTGCCAGCAGTTATTTCGGGACATCGAACACTGAAGCTTTCTTT. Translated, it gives CASSYFGTSNTEAFF.

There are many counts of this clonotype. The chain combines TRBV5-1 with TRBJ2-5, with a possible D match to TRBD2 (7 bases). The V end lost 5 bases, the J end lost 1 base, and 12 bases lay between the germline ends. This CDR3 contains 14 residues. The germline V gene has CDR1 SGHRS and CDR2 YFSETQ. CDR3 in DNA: TGCGCCAGCAGGCAGAGGGGGGGCCAAGAGACCCAGTACTTC. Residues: CASRQRGGQETQYF.

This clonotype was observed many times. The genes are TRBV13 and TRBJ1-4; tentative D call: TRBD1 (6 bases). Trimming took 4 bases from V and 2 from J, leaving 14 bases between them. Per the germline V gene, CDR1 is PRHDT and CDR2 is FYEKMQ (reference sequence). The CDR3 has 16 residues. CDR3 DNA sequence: TGTGCCAGCAGCTCCTCCGCACAGGGTACTAATGAAAAACTGTTTTTT. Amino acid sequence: CASSSSAQGTNEKLFF.

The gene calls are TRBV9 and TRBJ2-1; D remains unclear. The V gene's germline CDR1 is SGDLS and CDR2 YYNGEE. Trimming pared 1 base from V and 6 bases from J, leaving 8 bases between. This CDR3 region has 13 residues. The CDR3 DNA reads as TGTGCCAGCAGCGTATCCGCGGCCAATGAGCAGTTCTTC. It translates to CASSVSAANEQFF.

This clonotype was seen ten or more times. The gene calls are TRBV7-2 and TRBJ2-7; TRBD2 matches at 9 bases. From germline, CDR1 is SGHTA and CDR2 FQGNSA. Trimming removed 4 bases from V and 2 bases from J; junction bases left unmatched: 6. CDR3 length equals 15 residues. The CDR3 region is CASSSRTSATYEQYF. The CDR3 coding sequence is TGTGCCAGCAGCTCCAGGACTAGCGCGACCTACGAGCAGTACTTC.

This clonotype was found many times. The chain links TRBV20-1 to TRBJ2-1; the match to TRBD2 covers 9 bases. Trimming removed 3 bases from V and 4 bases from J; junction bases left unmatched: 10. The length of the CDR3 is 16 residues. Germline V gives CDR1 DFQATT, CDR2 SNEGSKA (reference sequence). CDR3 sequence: CSARAPASGDYNEQFF. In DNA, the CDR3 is TGCAGTGCTAGGGCCCCGGCTAGCGGGGATTACAATGAGCAGTTCTTC.

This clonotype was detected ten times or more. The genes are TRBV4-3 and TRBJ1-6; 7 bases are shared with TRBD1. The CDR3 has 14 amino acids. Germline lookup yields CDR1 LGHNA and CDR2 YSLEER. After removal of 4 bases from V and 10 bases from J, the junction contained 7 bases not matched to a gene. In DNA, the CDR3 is TGCGCCAGCAGCCTGGGACAGAGCTACTCACCCCTCCACTTT. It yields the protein CASSLGQSYSPLHF.

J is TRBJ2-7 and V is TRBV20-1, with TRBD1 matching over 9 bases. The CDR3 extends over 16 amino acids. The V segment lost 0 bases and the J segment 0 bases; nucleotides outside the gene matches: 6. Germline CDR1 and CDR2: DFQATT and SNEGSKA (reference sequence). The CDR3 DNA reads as TGCAGTGCTAGAGACCGACAGGGGGGGTTCTCCTACGAGCAGTACTTC. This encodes CSARDRQGGFSYEQYF.

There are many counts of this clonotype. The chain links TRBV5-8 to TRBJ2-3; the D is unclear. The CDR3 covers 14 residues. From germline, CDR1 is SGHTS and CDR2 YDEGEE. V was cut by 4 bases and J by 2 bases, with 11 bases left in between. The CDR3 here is CASSPDTSTDTQYF. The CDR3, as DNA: TGTGCCAGCAGCCCCGACACTTCCACAGATACGCAGTATTTT.

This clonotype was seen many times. CDR3 coding DNA: TGTGCCAGCAGCCGCGGGAGGGCCTTACACGAGCAGTACTTC. Amino acids: CASSRGRALHEQYF. This chain links TRBV3-1 with TRBJ2-7; TRBD2 aligns across 9 bases. V lost 4 bases to trimming and J lost 5 bases; unmatched junction nucleotides: 6. The CDR3 totals 14 residues. The V gene's germline CDR1 is LGHDT and CDR2 YNNKEL (reference sequence).

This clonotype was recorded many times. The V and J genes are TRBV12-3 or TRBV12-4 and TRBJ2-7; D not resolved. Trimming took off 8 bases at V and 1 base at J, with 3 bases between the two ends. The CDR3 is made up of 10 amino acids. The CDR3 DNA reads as TGTGCCAGCGGTTCCTACGAGCAGTACTTC. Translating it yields CASGSYEQYF.

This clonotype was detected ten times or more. The CDR3 DNA is TGTGCCATCCGACAGGAATGGGACACCGGGGAGCTGTTTTTT. Translating it yields CAIRQEWDTGELFF. The chain links TRBV28 to TRBJ2-2, with D perhaps TRBD1 (6 bases). Trimming stripped 10 bases from V and 3 bases from J, with 15 bases between. The CDR3 covers 14 residues. Germline CDR1 reads MDHEN; CDR2 reads SYDVKM.

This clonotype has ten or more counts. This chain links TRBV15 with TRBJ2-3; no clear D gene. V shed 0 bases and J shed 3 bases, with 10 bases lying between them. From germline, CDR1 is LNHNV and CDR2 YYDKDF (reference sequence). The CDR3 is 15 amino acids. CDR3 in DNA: TGTGCCACCAGCAGAGATCGATGGAATACAGATACGCAGTATTTT. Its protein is CATSRDRWNTDTQYF.